The clone carrying this T cell receptor beta chain was detected only a few times. Antigen specificity is unknown. MiXCR, applied by TCRdb to the 5' RACE reads, yields one record per CDR3 protein. The table shows 250,000 or so distinct CDR3 sequences, with around 17% occurring only once. The sample is drawn from a study of T-cell memory formation after mild COVID-19. Background on the study: TCR clusters were mostly donor specific. Study conclusions and caveats: Unconfirmed was the SARS-CoV-2 specificity of second-wave clones that peaked on day 37.

Per the germline V gene, CDR1 is SQVTM and CDR2 is ANQGSEA. The CDR3 has 16 amino acids. V lost 6 bases to trimming and J lost 0 bases; unmatched junction nucleotides: 6. Sequenced input: PBMCs or a T cell subset sorted from them (not recorded which). The rearrangement uses TRBV29-1 and TRBJ1-4; TRBD1 matches at 11 bases. The clonotype originates from a young man who had mild COVID-19 (a few samples of this study predate the infection). Cell type and time point are not known. The CDR3 loop reads CSVMDRGPATNEKLFF. For the CDR3, the DNA is TGCAGCGTAATGGACAGGGGGCCTGCAACTAATGAAAAACTGTTTTTT. Full variable domain (rest looked up from reference TRBV29-1 and TRBJ1-4): SAVISQKPSRDICQRGTSLTIQCQVDSQVTMMFWYRQQPGQSLTLIATANQGSEATYESGFVIDKFPISRPNLTFSTLTVSNMSPEDSSIYLCSVMDRGPATNEKLFFGSGTQLSVL.